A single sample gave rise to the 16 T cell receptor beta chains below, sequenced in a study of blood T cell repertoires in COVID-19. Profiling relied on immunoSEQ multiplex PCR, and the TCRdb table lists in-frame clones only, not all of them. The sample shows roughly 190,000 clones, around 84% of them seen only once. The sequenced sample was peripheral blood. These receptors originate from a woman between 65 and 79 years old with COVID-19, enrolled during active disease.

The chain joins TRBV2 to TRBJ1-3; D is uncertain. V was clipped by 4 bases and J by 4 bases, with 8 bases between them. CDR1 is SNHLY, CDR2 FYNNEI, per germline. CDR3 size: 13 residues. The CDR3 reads CASSGSRGNTIYF. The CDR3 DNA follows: TGTGCCAGCAGTGGGTCGAGGGGAAACACCATATATTTT.

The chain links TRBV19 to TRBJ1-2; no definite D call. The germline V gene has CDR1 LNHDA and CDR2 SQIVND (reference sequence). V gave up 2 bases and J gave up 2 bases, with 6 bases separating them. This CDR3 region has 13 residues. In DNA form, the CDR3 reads TGTGCCAGTAGTATACAGATAAACTATGGCTACACCTTC. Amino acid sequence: CASSIQINYGYTF.

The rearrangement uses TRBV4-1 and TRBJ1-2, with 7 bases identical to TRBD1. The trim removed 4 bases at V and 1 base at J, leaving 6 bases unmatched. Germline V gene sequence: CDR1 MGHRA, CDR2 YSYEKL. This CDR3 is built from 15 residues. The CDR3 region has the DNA TGCGCCAGCAGCCCCGGGACAGACCTTAACTATGGCTACACCTTC. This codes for CASSPGTDLNYGYTF.

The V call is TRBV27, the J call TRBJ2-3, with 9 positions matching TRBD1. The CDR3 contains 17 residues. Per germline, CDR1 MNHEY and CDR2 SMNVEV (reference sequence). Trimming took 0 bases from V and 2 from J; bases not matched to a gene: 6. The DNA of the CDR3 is TGTGCCAGCAGTTTATCGCGGACAGGGGTCCCCACAGATACGCAGTATTTT. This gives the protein CASSLSRTGVPTDTQYF.

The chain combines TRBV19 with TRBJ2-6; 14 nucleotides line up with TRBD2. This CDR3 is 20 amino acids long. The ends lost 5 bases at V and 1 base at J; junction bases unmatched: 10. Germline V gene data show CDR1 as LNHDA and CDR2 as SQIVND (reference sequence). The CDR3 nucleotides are TGTGCCAGTAGTTTCCCCCTCAGACTAGCGGGAGGGTCTGGGGCCAACGTCCTGACTTTC. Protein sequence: CASSFPLRLAGGSGANVLTF.

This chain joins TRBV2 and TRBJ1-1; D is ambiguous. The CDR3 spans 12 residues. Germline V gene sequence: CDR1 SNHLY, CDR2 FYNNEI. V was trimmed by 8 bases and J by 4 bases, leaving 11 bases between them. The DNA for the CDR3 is TGTGCCAGCCAACCGGTAGTCACTGAAGCTTTCTTT. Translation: CASQPVVTEAFF.

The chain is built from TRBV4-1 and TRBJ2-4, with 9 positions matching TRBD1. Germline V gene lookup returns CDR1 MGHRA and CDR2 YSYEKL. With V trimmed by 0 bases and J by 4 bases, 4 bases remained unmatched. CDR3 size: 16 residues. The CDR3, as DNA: TGCGCCAGCAGCCAAGAGGGACAGGGTGTAAAAAACATTCAGTACTTC. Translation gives CASSQEGQGVKNIQYF.

The CDR3 region has the DNA TGTGCCACCAGGGAGAGCCCCTACAATGAGCAGTTCTTC. It is translated as CATRESPYNEQFF. V is TRBV24-1 and J is TRBJ2-1; D is ambiguous. Germline assignment: CDR1 KGHDR and CDR2 SFDVKD. CDR3 size: 13 residues. Trimming removed 7 bases from V and 2 bases from J, with 8 bases in between.

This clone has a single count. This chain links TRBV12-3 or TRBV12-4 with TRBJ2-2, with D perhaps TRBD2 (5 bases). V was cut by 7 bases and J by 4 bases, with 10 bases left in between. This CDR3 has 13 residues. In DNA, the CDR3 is TGTGCCAGCACCGGGATGGGCACCGGGGAGCTGTTTTTT. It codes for CASTGMGTGELFF.

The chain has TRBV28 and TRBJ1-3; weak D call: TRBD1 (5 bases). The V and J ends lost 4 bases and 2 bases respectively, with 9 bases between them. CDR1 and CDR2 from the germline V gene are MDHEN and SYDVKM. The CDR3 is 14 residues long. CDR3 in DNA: TGTGCCAGCAGTTCTGGCAGGGCTGGAAACACCATATATTTT. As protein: CASSSGRAGNTIYF.

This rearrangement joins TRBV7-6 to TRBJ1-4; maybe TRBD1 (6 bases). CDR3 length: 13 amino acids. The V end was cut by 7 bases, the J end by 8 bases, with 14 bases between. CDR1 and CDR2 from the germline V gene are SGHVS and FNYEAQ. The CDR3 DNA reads TGTGCCAGCACTGGGGGGGCAAAGGAAAAACTGTTTTTT. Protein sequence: CASTGGAKEKLFF. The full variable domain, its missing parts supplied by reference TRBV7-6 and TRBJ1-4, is GAGVSQSPRYKVTKRGQDVALRCDPISGHVSLYWYRQALGQGPEFLTYFNYEAQQDKSGLPNDRFSAERPEGSISTLTIQRTEQRDSAMYRCASTGGAKEKLFFGSGTQLSVL.

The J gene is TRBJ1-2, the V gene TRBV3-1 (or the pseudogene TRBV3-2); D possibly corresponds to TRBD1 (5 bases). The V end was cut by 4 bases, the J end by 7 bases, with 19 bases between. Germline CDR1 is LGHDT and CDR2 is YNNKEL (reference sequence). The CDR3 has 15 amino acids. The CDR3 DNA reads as TGTGCCAGCAGCCCGCCCCAAGGGGCCTCAAGTGGCTACACCTTC. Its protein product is CASSPPQGASSGYTF.

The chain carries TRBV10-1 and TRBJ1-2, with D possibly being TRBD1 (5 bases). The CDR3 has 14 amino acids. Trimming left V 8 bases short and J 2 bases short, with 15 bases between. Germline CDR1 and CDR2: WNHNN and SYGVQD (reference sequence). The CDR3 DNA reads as TGCGCCAGCCTAAAGTCAGGGCCAAACTATGGCTACACCTTC. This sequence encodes CASLKSGPNYGYTF.

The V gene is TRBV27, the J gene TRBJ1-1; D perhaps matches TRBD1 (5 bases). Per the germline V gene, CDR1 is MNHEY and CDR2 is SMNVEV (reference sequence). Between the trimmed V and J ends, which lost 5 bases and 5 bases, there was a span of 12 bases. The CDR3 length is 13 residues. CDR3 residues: CASSRWGQTEAFF. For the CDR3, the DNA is TGTGCCAGCAGTCGCTGGGGCCAGACTGAAGCTTTCTTT.

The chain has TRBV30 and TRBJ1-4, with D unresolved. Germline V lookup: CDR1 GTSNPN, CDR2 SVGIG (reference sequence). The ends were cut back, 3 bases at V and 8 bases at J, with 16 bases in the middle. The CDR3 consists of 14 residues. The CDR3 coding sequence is TGTGCCTGGAGCGGGTTGGGTGTCTCCGAAAAACTGTTTTTT. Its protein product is CAWSGLGVSEKLFF. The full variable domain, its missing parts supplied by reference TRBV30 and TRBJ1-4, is SQTIHQWPATLVQPVGSPLSLECTVEGTSNPNLYWYRQAAGRGLQLLFYSVGIGQISSEVPQNLSASRPQDRQFILSSKKLLLSDSGFYLCAWSGLGVSEKLFFGSGTQLSVL.

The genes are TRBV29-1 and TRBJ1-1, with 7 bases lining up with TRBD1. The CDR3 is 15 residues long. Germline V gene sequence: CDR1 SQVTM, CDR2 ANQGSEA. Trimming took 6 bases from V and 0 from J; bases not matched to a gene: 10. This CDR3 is CSVALAGTVNTEAFF. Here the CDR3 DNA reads TGCAGCGTCGCCTTGGCCGGGACAGTGAACACTGAAGCTTTCTTT.